The 5 T cell receptor beta chains given below trace back to one sample, sequenced in a study of cytomegalovirus exposure and HLA in healthy donors. Primers for the PCR totalled 60 Vbeta and 13 Jbeta. The table came from immunoSEQ multiplex PCR; TCRdb's copy has only in-frame clones and leaves some out. The sample consists of roughly 80,000 clones, roughly two thirds of them appearing once. The specimen sequenced was PBMCs. The source of these receptors is a woman in her fifties or sixties in good health and CMV-seropositive.

This chain uses TRBV9 with TRBJ2-5, with 13 positions matching TRBD2. Germline assignment: CDR1 SGDLS and CDR2 YYNGEE. The CDR3 runs to 16 residues. Trimming at V came to 2 bases and at J to 2 bases, leaving 3 bases not matched to a gene. The CDR3 spells CASSVSGLAGQETQYF. The CDR3 DNA is TGTGCCAGCAGCGTCTCGGGACTAGCGGGGCAAGAGACCCAGTACTTC. The full variable domain, completed using reference TRBV9 and TRBJ2-5, is DSGVTQTPKHLITATGQRVTLRCSPRSGDLSVYWYQQSLDQGLQFLIQYYNGEERAKGNILERFSAQQFPDLHSELNLSSLELGDSALYFCASSVSGLAGQETQYFGPGTRLLVL.

The genes are TRBV5-1 and TRBJ1-2; D possibly corresponds to TRBD1 (5 bases). From germline, CDR1 is SGHRS and CDR2 YFSETQ. The CDR3 is 15 residues long. V lost 3 bases, J lost 8 bases, and 20 bases lay in between. The DNA of the CDR3 is TGCGCCAGCAGCTACAACCTCCAGGGTAGGGAAGGCTACACCTTC. It specifies CASSYNLQGREGYTF.

This chain joins TRBV9 and TRBJ1-6, with 9 bases matching TRBD1. Per germline, CDR1 SGDLS and CDR2 YYNGEE. This CDR3 region has 15 residues. V shed 3 bases and J 6 bases; nucleotides not matched to a gene: 4. The CDR3: CASSANRGLNSPLHF. CDR3 bases: TGTGCCAGCAGCGCAAACAGGGGGCTTAATTCACCCCTCCACTTT.

This clone was counted a single time. The V call is TRBV19, the J call TRBJ1-4; possible D gene TRBD1, 5 bases. Trimming removed 7 bases at V and 0 bases at J, with 12 bases between. CDR1 and CDR2 from the germline V gene are LNHDA and SQIVND (reference sequence). This CDR3 has 15 amino acids. Here the CDR3 reads CASIQSGATNEKLFF. The DNA of the CDR3 is TGTGCCAGTATCCAATCGGGGGCAACTAATGAAAAACTGTTTTTT. The full variable domain, in which reference TRBV19 and TRBJ1-4 provide the parts outside the CDR3, is DGGITQSPKYLFRKEGQNVTLSCEQNLNHDAMYWYRQDPGQGLRLIYYSQIVNDFQKGDIAEGYSVSREKKESFPLTVTSAQKNPTAFYLCASIQSGATNEKLFFGSGTQLSVL.

The table lists this clone with a few counts. V usage is TRBV19 and J usage is TRBJ1-4; no clear D. V was clipped by 4 bases and J by 6 bases, with 9 bases between them. The germline V gene encodes CDR1 LNHDA and CDR2 SQIVND (reference sequence). CDR3 length: 13 residues. DNA for the CDR3: TGTGCCAGTAGTACTTTGGGAGATGAAAAACTGTTTTTT. Translated: CASSTLGDEKLFF. Full variable domain (remainder filled in from reference TRBV19 and TRBJ1-4): DGGITQSPKYLFRKEGQNVTLSCEQNLNHDAMYWYRQDPGQGLRLIYYSQIVNDFQKGDIAEGYSVSREKKESFPLTVTSAQKNPTAFYLCASSTLGDEKLFFGSGTQLSVL.